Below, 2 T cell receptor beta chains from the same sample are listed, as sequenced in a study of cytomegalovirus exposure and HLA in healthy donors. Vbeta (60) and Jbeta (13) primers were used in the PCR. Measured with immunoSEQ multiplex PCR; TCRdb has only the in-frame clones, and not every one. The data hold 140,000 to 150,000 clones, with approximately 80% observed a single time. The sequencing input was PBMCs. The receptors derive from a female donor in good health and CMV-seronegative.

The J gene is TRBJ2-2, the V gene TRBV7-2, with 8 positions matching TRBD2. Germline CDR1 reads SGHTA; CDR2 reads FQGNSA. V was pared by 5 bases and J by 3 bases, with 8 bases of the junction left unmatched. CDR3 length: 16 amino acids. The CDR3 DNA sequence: TGTGCCAGCAGCCGTTCCCGGGGGGGCGACACCGGGGAGCTGTTTTTT. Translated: CASSRSRGGDTGELFF. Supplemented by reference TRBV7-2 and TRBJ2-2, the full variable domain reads GAGVSQSPSNKVTEKGKDVELRCDPISGHTALYWYRQSLGQGLEFLIYFQGNSAPDKSGLPSDRFSAERTGGSVSTLTIQRTQQEDSAVYLCASSRSRGGDTGELFFGEGSRLTVL.

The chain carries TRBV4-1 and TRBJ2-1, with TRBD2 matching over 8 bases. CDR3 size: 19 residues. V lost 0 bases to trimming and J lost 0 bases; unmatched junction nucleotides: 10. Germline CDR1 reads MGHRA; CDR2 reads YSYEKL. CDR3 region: CASSQEGMAGGRSYNEQFF. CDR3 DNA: TGCGCCAGCAGCCAAGAAGGAATGGCGGGAGGCCGCTCCTACAATGAGCAGTTCTTC.